These T cell receptor beta chains were read from a single sample in a study of cytomegalovirus exposure and HLA in healthy donors. The method was immunoSEQ multiplex PCR; TCRdb's version includes in-frame clones alone and lacks a portion of them. Of hundreds of thousands of clones detected, roughly 70% appear once; the ten largest clones hold about 2.2%. Sequenced material: PBMCs. Every receptor here comes from a female donor in good health and CMV-seronegative. The CDR3 runs from the conserved cysteine through the conserved F or W.

>TRBV19|TRBJ2-7
CASSILGSNEQYF
>TRBV15|TRBJ2-7
CATSLGDRLDYEQYF
>TRBV12-5|TRBJ1-2
CASVLWRLGGDGYTF
>TRBV5-4|TRBJ1-1
CASSLGGGGVNTEAFF
>TRBV7-8|TRBJ1-3
CASSLVSGPSGNTIYF
>TRBV7-9|TRBJ1-1
CASSTNSGTEAFF
>TRBV11-2|TRBJ2-1
CASSLGPDPNEQFF
>TRBV5-1|TRBJ2-1
CASRKTAGPNEQFF
>TRBV28|TRBJ2-7
CASRGTGTYEQYF
>TRBV28|TRBJ1-4
CASRNSPATNEKLFF
>TRBV25-1|TRBJ1-2
CASRGAGGGYTF
>TRBV7-7|TRBJ2-1
CASSPLLAGPNEQFF
>TRBV30|TRBJ2-5
CAWCPASEWGETQYF
>TRBV9|TRBJ2-3
CASSPQGLADTQYF
>TRBV4-1|TRBJ1-6
CASNPLSSYNSPLHF
>TRBV7-9|TRBJ1-1
CASSPGQGLATEAFF
>TRBV28|TRBJ1-2
CASSLSPYGYTF
>TRBV28|TRBJ1-2
CASSLGGGGSNYGYTF
>TRBV7-9|TRBJ1-3
CASRPPPGTISGNTIYF
>TRBV27|TRBJ2-5
CASSPKGLAGGRWSETQYF
>TRBV5-1|TRBJ1-5
CASSLDGSGQPQHF
>TRBV11-3|TRBJ2-2
CASSSTSGRPGELFF
>TRBV7-9|TRBJ1-1
CSSIPIRGTEAFF
>TRBV6-5|TRBJ2-7
CASSYQLAGYEQYF
>TRBV2|TRBJ2-4
CASSVFRPGLDIQYF
>TRBV6-6|TRBJ1-2
CASLTGSYGYTF
>TRBV27|TRBJ1-5
CASSPTGAAQPQHF
>TRBV28|TRBJ1-1
CASSLGREAFF
>TRBV6-6|TRBJ2-5
CASDDRETQYF
>TRBV7-9|TRBJ1-1
CSSSPDAVRAEAFF
>TRBV5-1|TRBJ2-7
CASGFGGTGPWEQYF
>TRBV27|TRBJ1-1
CASSFFGGATEAFF
>TRBV2|TRBJ2-1
CASSGLAGLYNEQFF
>TRBV13|TRBJ2-5
CASSLEGGRETQYF
>TRBV7-9|TRBJ2-5
CASSLDWRSGQETQYF
>TRBV27|NA
CASSLWAGDEQYF
>TRBV5-4|TRBJ2-1
CASSATSGWNEQFF
>TRBV19|TRBJ2-1
CASSLLAGAYYNEQFF
>TRBV5-4|TRBJ1-2
CASSLRLNYGYTF
>TRBV28|TRBJ1-5
CASTFGGNNQPQHF
>TRBV5-1|NA
CASSLVTGAEQYF
>TRBV18|TRBJ1-5
CASSPIPRGYSNQPQHF
>TRBV6-9|TRBJ2-7
CASSYRLRLSTYEQYF
>TRBV15|TRBJ1-1
CATSKKGDTEAFF
>TRBV10-1|TRBJ2-5
CASSTDGFGEQYF